Listed below are T cell receptor beta chains from one sample, sequenced in a study of cytomegalovirus exposure and HLA in healthy donors. Repertoires were generated with immunoSEQ multiplex PCR, while TCRdb's copy carries only in-frame clones and drops some. In the table there are about 88,000 clones, approximately 77% of which are singletons. The sequenced sample consisted of PBMCs. Source of these receptors: a woman between 40 and 50 years old in good health and CMV-seronegative. Both conserved end residues are part of each CDR3. The D gene is left open where the match is weak. A row's size may be missing; if present it is once, few, many or a size class.

J gene: TRBJ2-7; clone size: few; D gene: TRBD1; V gene: TRBV7-2; CDR3 DNA: TGTGCCAGCAGCCGGGACAGGGGAAGGGAGCAGTACTTC; CDR3 protein: CASSRDRGREQYF
J gene: TRBJ2-2; clone size: -; D gene: -; V gene: TRBV6-5; CDR3 DNA: TGTGCCAGCAGGGGAGGATTACCCGGGGAGCTGTTTTTT; CDR3 protein: CASRGGLPGELFF
J gene: TRBJ1-2; clone size: -; D gene: TRBD1; V gene: TRBV27; CDR3 DNA: TGTGCCAGCAGTTCGACAGGGGACGGGCGGGATGGCTACACCTTC; CDR3 protein: CASSSTGDGRDGYTF
J gene: TRBJ2-3; clone size: -; D gene: -; V gene: TRBV28; CDR3 DNA: TGTGCCAGCAGGAAAGGGACATACACAGATACGCAGTATTTT; CDR3 protein: CASRKGTYTDTQYF
J gene: TRBJ2-7; clone size: -; D gene: TRBD1; V gene: TRBV4-1; CDR3 DNA: TGCGCCAGCAGCTCCGGGACAGGGAGATCCTACGAGCAGTACTTC; CDR3 protein: CASSSGTGRSYEQYF
J gene: TRBJ1-1; clone size: -; D gene: -; V gene: TRBV5-1; CDR3 DNA: TGCGCCAGCAGCTTGGCACACCGCCACACTGAAGCTTTCTTT; CDR3 protein: CASSLAHRHTEAFF
J gene: TRBJ1-1; clone size: -; D gene: -; V gene: TRBV6-5; CDR3 DNA: TGTGCCAGCAGCCCGACAGCCATGAACACTGAAGCTTTCTTT; CDR3 protein: CASSPTAMNTEAFF
J gene: TRBJ1-5; clone size: -; D gene: TRBD1; V gene: TRBV10-3; CDR3 DNA: TGTGCCATCGGTGGGACAGGCGATCAGCCCCAGCATTTT; CDR3 protein: CAIGGTGDQPQHF
J gene: TRBJ2-5; clone size: -; D gene: TRBD1; V gene: TRBV7-2; CDR3 DNA: TGTGCCAGCAGCTTGGGTGGACAGGGAGTTTGGGAGACCCAGTACTTC; CDR3 protein: CASSLGGQGVWETQYF
J gene: TRBJ2-5; clone size: -; D gene: -; V gene: TRBV13; CDR3 DNA: TGTGCCAGCAGCTCATTCAGCGGGGACAAAGGGACCCAGTACTTC; CDR3 protein: CASSSFSGDKGTQYF
J gene: TRBJ1-5; clone size: -; D gene: -; V gene: TRBV15; CDR3 DNA: TGTGCCACCAGCCTAAGACCCCCTCGACAGCGGGTGGGTCAGCCCCAGCATTTT; CDR3 protein: CATSLRPPRQRVGQPQHF
J gene: TRBJ1-1; clone size: -; D gene: -; V gene: TRBV4-2; CDR3 DNA: TGTGCCAGCAGCCAGTTTAACCTAAGGAACACTGAAGCTTTCTTT; CDR3 protein: CASSQFNLRNTEAFF
J gene: TRBJ1-1; clone size: few; D gene: TRBD1; V gene: TRBV7-2; CDR3 DNA: TGTGCCAGCAGCCATAGACAGGGGGGGTCAGGATCGATGAACACTGAAGCTTTCTTT; CDR3 protein: CASSHRQGGSGSMNTEAFF
J gene: TRBJ1-2; clone size: -; D gene: -; V gene: TRBV7-2; CDR3 DNA: TGTGCCAGCAGCTCCTCGGTAGTCAACTATGGCTACACCTTC; CDR3 protein: CASSSSVVNYGYTF
J gene: TRBJ2-7; clone size: once; D gene: TRBD1; V gene: TRBV25-1; CDR3 DNA: TGTCTACCGACGCAGGGGGCGCGCGACGAGCAGTACTTC; CDR3 protein: CLPTQGARDEQYF
J gene: TRBJ1-5; clone size: -; D gene: -; V gene: TRBV27; CDR3 DNA: TGTGCCAGCAGTTCGGGGTTGCAGCCCCAGCATTTT; CDR3 protein: CASSSGLQPQHF
J gene: TRBJ1-5; clone size: -; D gene: -; V gene: TRBV2; CDR3 DNA: TGTGCCAGCAGTGACGACAGCGACAATCAGCCCCAGCATTTT; CDR3 protein: CASSDDSDNQPQHF